This paragraph reports one T cell receptor beta chain. Its antigen is still unknown. The germline gene is not matched at one end of the junction; a read error may be the cause. This specimen comes from a study of shared clonotypes between healthy human individuals. Study-wide results and limits: Sharing across four donors was highest in naive CD4 (roughly 5%) and lowest in memory CD8 (0.4%).

This CDR3 region has 13 residues. CDR1 and CDR2 from the germline V gene are SGHTA and FQGTGA. Method: immunoSEQ multiplex PCR; TCRdb's copy keeps in-frame clones and lacks some. There are about 1,500,000 clones in the sample; around 97% occur only once, and about 1% lies in the top ten. The chain uses TRBV7-3 and TRBJ1-1, with TRBD1 as a possible D gene (6 bases). The clonotype was recovered from a man aged 25 to 45 in good health. The sample was naive CD4+ T cells sorted from blood. Subset defined: CD45RA+ positively selected. The CDR3 loop reads CASSITGSTEAFF. In DNA form, the CDR3 reads TGTGCCAGCAGCATAACAGGGTCCACTGAAGCTTTCTTT.